These T cell receptor beta chains were read from a single sample in a study of blood T cell repertoires in COVID-19. Generated by immunoSEQ multiplex PCR, the TCRdb table keeps only in-frame clones and is missing some. The data show under 100,000 clones, roughly 90% seen once. Sequencing input: peripheral blood. These receptors all come from a woman aged 70-85 years with acute or convalescent COVID-19. CDR3s include the opening cysteine and the closing phenylalanine or tryptophan. A D gene is named only where the DNA matches it firmly. The size of a clone is reported for some rows only, either as once, few or many, or as a class for expanded clones.

clone_size j_call d_call v_call cdr3_aa cdr3_nt
- TRBJ1-1 TRBD1 TRBV27 CASSGTVNTEAFF TGTGCCAGCAGTGGGACAGTGAACACTGAAGCTTTCTTT
- TRBJ2-3 TRBD2 TRBV5-1 CASSLVPLGGEDTQYF TGCGCCAGCAGCTTGGTGCCATTGGGAGGGGAAGATACGCAGTATTTT
- TRBJ1-5 - TRBV20-1 CSASGRGPNQPQHF TGCAGTGCTAGTGGCAGGGGCCCCAATCAGCCCCAGCATTTT
- TRBJ1-4 - TRBV19 CASSHNEKLFF TGTGCCAGTAGCCATAATGAAAAACTGTTTTTT
- TRBJ2-1 - TRBV5-1 CASSLPPPSWEQFF TGCGCCAGCAGCTTGCCTCCCCCTAGCTGGGAGCAGTTCTTC
- TRBJ2-7 TRBD2 TRBV27 CASSLRSGGMSYEQYF TGTGCCAGCAGTTTAAGGTCGGGGGGGATGTCCTACGAGCAGTACTTC
- TRBJ1-6 TRBD1 TRBV27 CASRKTLRDRGNPYNSPLHF TGTGCCAGCAGAAAAACGCTACGGGACAGGGGAAACCCCTATAATTCACCCCTCCACTTT
- TRBJ1-6 TRBD1 TRBV10-2 CASSTARDRSYSPLHF TGCGCCAGCAGTACCGCCCGGGACAGGTCGTATTCACCCCTCCACTTT
few TRBJ2-3 TRBD2 TRBV5-4 CASSQHSGGRLTDTQYF TGTGCCAGCAGCCAGCATAGCGGGGGGCGATTAACAGATACGCAGTATTTT
- TRBJ1-3 TRBD1 TRBV3-1/TRBV3-2 CASSPGQSSGNTIYF TGTGCCAGCAGCCCGGGACAGAGCTCTGGAAACACCATATATTTT
once TRBJ2-3 TRBD2 TRBV29-1 CSVVSGGPSDTQYF TGCAGCGTTGTTTCGGGGGGGCCATCAGATACGCAGTATTTT
- TRBJ2-1 - TRBV10-3 CAISEPSELTYNEQFF TGTGCCATCAGTGAACCTAGCGAACTCACCTACAATGAGCAGTTCTTC
- TRBJ2-1 TRBD2 TRBV11-2 CASSPGLATQPNEQFF TGTGCCAGCAGCCCCGGACTAGCGACCCAGCCCAATGAGCAGTTCTTC
- TRBJ1-6 - TRBV2 CASTPGEAQNSPLHF TGTGCCAGCACGCCGGGGGAGGCACAAAATTCACCCCTCCACTTT
- TRBJ1-1 - TRBV19 CASSIAGQGNTEAFF TGTGCCAGTAGTATCGCAGGGCAGGGGAACACTGAAGCTTTCTTT
- TRBJ1-4 - TRBV13 CASSKNDRGEKLFF TGTGCCAGCAGCAAAAACGATAGGGGGGAAAAACTGTTTTTT
- TRBJ2-3 TRBD1 TRBV5-5 CASSPFDRASTDTQYF TGTGCCAGCAGCCCCTTCGACAGGGCCTCCACAGATACGCAGTATTTT
- TRBJ2-3 - TRBV6-1 CASSLRRGSTDTQYF TGTGCCAGCAGCCTCCGGCGGGGTAGCACAGATACGCAGTATTTT
- TRBJ1-5 TRBD1 TRBV5-1 CASSLETGDQPQHF TGCGCCAGCAGCTTGGAGACAGGGGATCAGCCCCAGCATTTT
- TRBJ1-6 - TRBV6-5 CASSFDSFNSPLHF TGTGCCAGCAGTTTCGACAGCTTCAATTCACCCCTCCACTTT
- TRBJ2-3 TRBD1 TRBV28 CASSSDRGTDTQYF TGTGCCAGCAGTTCGGACAGGGGCACAGATACGCAGTATTTT
- TRBJ2-5 - TRBV28 CASSPRPDRNLQETQYF TGTGCCAGCAGTCCGAGGCCGGACAGAAACCTCCAAGAGACCCAGTACTTC
- TRBJ1-5 TRBD1 TRBV28 CASSLGDRVGQPQHF TGTGCCAGCAGTTTGGGGGACAGGGTAGGTCAGCCCCAGCATTTT
- TRBJ2-3 TRBD2 TRBV6-5 CATGGGGITDTQYF TGTGCCACGGGGGGGGGCGGGATCACAGATACGCAGTATTTT
once TRBJ2-1 - TRBV11-3 CASSPGGDEQFF TGTGCCAGCAGCCCGGGGGGCGATGAGCAGTTCTTC
- TRBJ2-2 - TRBV27 CASSFGQAGGGELFF TGTGCCAGCAGTTTTGGACAGGCGGGGGGCGGGGAGCTGTTTTTT
- TRBJ1-4 - TRBV6-5 CASSNAGSTNEKLFF TGTGCCAGCAGTAACGCAGGGTCAACTAATGAAAAACTGTTTTTT
- TRBJ1-1 TRBD1 TRBV18 CASSRGTGTNTEAFF TGTGCCAGCTCTCGCGGGACAGGGACTAACACTGAAGCTTTCTTT
- TRBJ1-4 - TRBV5-6 CASSIAGEEKLFF TGTGCCAGCAGCATCGCAGGGGAGGAAAAACTGTTTTTT
- TRBJ2-3 TRBD2 TRBV19 CASSRPSGRVKDTQYF TGTGCCAGTAGTCGTCCTAGCGGGAGAGTTAAAGATACGCAGTATTTT
- TRBJ1-2 TRBD1 TRBV5-4 CASSPPGTGRNYGYTF TGTGCCAGCAGCCCGCCGGGGACAGGGAGAAACTATGGCTACACCTTC
- TRBJ2-5 TRBD2 TRBV4-1 CASSQDRSSGTTITQYF TGCGCCAGCAGCCAAGATCGGAGTAGCGGGACGACAATCACCCAGTACTTC
once TRBJ1-6 - TRBV7-9 CASGEGGSYNSPLHF TGTGCCAGCGGGGAAGGGGGCTCCTATAATTCACCCCTCCACTTT
- TRBJ2-5 TRBD1 TRBV6-6 CASSYSSTGIETQYF TGTGCCAGCAGTTACTCGTCGACAGGGATAGAGACCCAGTACTTC
- TRBJ2-5 - TRBV27 CASSLEPPGTQYF TGTGCCAGCAGTTTAGAGCCTCCGGGGACCCAGTACTTC
- TRBJ2-2 - TRBV9 CASSVGLYGELFF TGTGCCAGCAGCGTAGGACTGTACGGGGAGCTGTTTTTT
- TRBJ2-7 TRBD1 TRBV7-9 CASSPAGQDHEQYF TGTGCCAGCAGCCCGGCGGGACAGGACCACGAGCAGTACTTC
- TRBJ1-3 - TRBV28 CATTAKPSGNTIYF TGTGCCACTACTGCCAAACCCTCTGGAAACACCATATATTTT
- TRBJ2-3 TRBD2 TRBV6-6 CAGKREASDTQYF TGTGCCGGCAAGCGGGAGGCCTCAGATACGCAGTATTTT
once TRBJ1-2 - TRBV18 CASSLQNQGRDGYTF TGTGCCAGCTCACTTCAGAATCAGGGGCGTGATGGCTACACCTTC
- TRBJ2-5 - TRBV18 CASSSGLQETQYF TGTGCCAGCTCATCGGGACTGCAAGAGACCCAGTACTTC
- TRBJ2-5 - TRBV18 CASSPDGLVGIETQYF TGTGCCAGCTCACCAGACGGACTCGTAGGAATCGAGACCCAGTACTTC
once TRBJ1-4 - TRBV10-3 CAIRETLTNEKLFF TGTGCCATCAGGGAGACATTAACTAATGAAAAACTGTTTTTT
- TRBJ1-2 TRBD1 TRBV5-4 CASNRVLKPGQGHYGYTF TGTGCCAGCAACCGAGTTTTGAAGCCGGGACAGGGACACTATGGCTACACCTTC
- TRBJ1-5 - TRBV2 CASSAGTPSNQPQHF TGTGCCAGCAGCGCCGGGACACCGAGCAATCAGCCCCAGCATTTT
once TRBJ2-1 - TRBV9 CASSESVTYNEQFF TGTGCCAGCAGCGAATCAGTGACCTACAATGAGCAGTTCTTC
- TRBJ1-1 - TRBV28 CASSLQYTEAFF TGTGCCAGCAGTTTACAATACACTGAAGCTTTCTTT
- TRBJ1-1 - TRBV6-2/TRBV6-3 CASSYTGSVTEAFF TGTGCCAGCAGTTACACAGGGTCGGTGACTGAAGCTTTCTTT
- TRBJ2-1 - TRBV4-1 CASSQSPSEDEQFF TGCGCCAGCAGCCAATCACCTAGCGAAGATGAGCAGTTCTTC
- TRBJ1-1 - TRBV6-4 CASRATGSSTEAFF TGTGCCAGCAGAGCAACAGGTTCTAGCACTGAAGCTTTCTTT
few TRBJ1-4 TRBD1 TRBV2 CASTTGGSREEKLFF TGTGCCAGCACAACAGGGGGTTCTAGAGAGGAAAAACTGTTTTTT
- TRBJ2-1 - TRBV5-6 CASSNGPFPNEQFF TGTGCCAGCAGTAATGGGCCGTTCCCCAATGAGCAGTTCTTC
- TRBJ2-7 TRBD1 TRBV5-1 CASRRAQGAHEQYF TGCGCCAGCAGACGTGCTCAGGGGGCCCACGAGCAGTACTTC
- TRBJ2-6 - TRBV7-2 CASSSGFRSSGANVLTF TGTGCCAGCTCGTCCGGGTTTAGATCCTCTGGGGCCAACGTCCTGACTTTC
- TRBJ1-3 - TRBV7-6 CASSLGGARSGNTIYF TGTGCCAGCAGCTTAGGTGGGGCGCGCTCTGGAAACACCATATATTTT
- TRBJ2-5 TRBD1 TRBV29-1 CSVVPGGQGEETQYF TGCAGCGTCGTACCAGGTGGACAGGGTGAAGAGACCCAGTACTTC
- TRBJ2-7 TRBD1 TRBV3-1/TRBV3-2 CASSLGTGSYEQYF TGTGCCAGCAGCCTGGGGACAGGGTCGTACGAGCAGTACTTC
- TRBJ2-3 - TRBV2 CASSGQTYELTDTQYF TGTGCCAGCAGTGGACAGACTTATGAGTTGACAGATACGCAGTATTTT
- TRBJ2-7 TRBD2 TRBV27 CASSLGLAGPYEQYF TGTGCCAGCAGTTTAGGCCTAGCGGGCCCCTACGAGCAGTACTTC